Each of the 5 T cell receptor beta chains below was sequenced from the same sample in a study of technical replicates of blood from a handful of donors. The assay was immunoSEQ multiplex PCR, and TCRdb's table has in-frame clones only and misses some. Counted here are some 96,000 clones, 90% to 97% occurring once; the ten biggest clones make up approximately 0.22%. The specimen was T cells isolated from PBMCs. All receptors derive from a human donor in good health.

J is TRBJ2-5 and V is TRBV19; 7 nucleotides agree with TRBD1. In germline, CDR1 is LNHDA, CDR2 SQIVND (reference sequence). The CDR3 consists of 13 residues. Germline trimming cut 3 bases from V and 4 bases from J; bases unmatched to any gene: 2. In DNA, the CDR3 is TGTGCCAGTAGTATTCAGGGGGTAGAGACCCAGTACTTC. Protein product: CASSIQGVETQYF.

The CDR3 is CASSQEGLEQFF. CDR3 nucleotides: TGCGCCAGCAGCCAAGAGGGCCTGGAGCAGTTCTTC. V and J are TRBV4-1 and TRBJ2-1, with D hard to call. V dropped 0 bases and J dropped 10 bases, with 7 bases sitting between them. This CDR3 region has 12 residues. CDR1 is MGHRA, CDR2 YSYEKL, per germline.

DNA of the CDR3: TGTGCCAGCGTAAAGCCTAGCGGAAATGAGCAGTTCTTC. Translated: CASVKPSGNEQFF. The chain couples TRBV28 to TRBJ2-1; 7 bases align to TRBD2. Looked up from germline, CDR1 is MDHEN and CDR2 is SYDVKM. The V and J ends lost 8 bases and 7 bases, in that order; junction bases with no gene match: 8. This CDR3 is 13 amino acids long. Supplemented by reference TRBV28 and TRBJ2-1, the full variable domain reads DVKVTQSSRYLVKRTGEKVFLECVQDMDHENMFWYRQDPGLGLRLIYFSYDVKMKEKGDIPEGYSVSREKKERFSLILESASTNQTSMYLCASVKPSGNEQFFGPGTRLTVL.

This clone was detected once. The chain carries TRBV27 and TRBJ1-1; 8 bases agree with TRBD1. This CDR3 region has 16 residues. From germline, CDR1 is MNHEY and CDR2 SMNVEV (reference sequence). Germline trimming cut 4 bases from V and 1 base from J; bases unmatched to any gene: 8. CDR3 sequence (DNA): TGTGCCAGCAGTTCCCGACAGGGGCTGGGGAACACTGAAGCTTTCTTT. It encodes CASSSRQGLGNTEAFF.

The gene calls are TRBV19 and TRBJ2-1; D not certain. Germline loops: CDR1 LNHDA, CDR2 SQIVND (reference sequence). V was clipped by 1 base and J by 13 bases, with 14 bases between them. This CDR3 is built from 13 residues. DNA of the CDR3: TGTGCCAGTAGTATAGCCTCAACTCGACTTCAGTTCTTC. Residues: CASSIASTRLQFF.